Listed below are T cell receptor beta chains from one sample, sequenced in a study of T cell repertoires in cytomegalovirus infection. TCRdb redid the calling of the reads with MiXCR, one entry per CDR3 protein. Of 160,000 or so distinct CDR3 sequences detected, roughly 18% appear once; the ten largest clones hold roughly a sixth. Source material: CD8+ T cells from PBMCs. The receptors shown here come from a human donor in good health (CMV status not recorded). Some clones in this sample may be carry-over from other donors' samples. The CDR3 runs from the conserved cysteine through the conserved F or W. The D gene is left open where the match is weak. Not all rows give a size; the values are once, few, many and, for expanded clones, a class.

J | D | V | size | CDR3 | DNA
TRBJ2-2 | NA | TRBV30 | many | CAWNIGDPGELFF | TGTGCCTGGAATATAGGGGATCCCGGGGAGCTGTTTTTT
TRBJ2-5 | NA | TRBV29-1 | NA | CSAPGEAMRTQYF | TGCAGCGCCCCGGGGGAGGCCATGAGGACCCAGTACTTC
TRBJ2-7 | NA | TRBV12-3/TRBV12-4 | few | CASSLKDNPAYEQYF | TGTGCCAGCAGTTTAAAGGATAACCCAGCCTACGAGCAGTACTTC
TRBJ2-7 | NA | TRBV2 | few | CASRGDPSYEQYF | TGTGCCAGCAGAGGGGACCCATCCTACGAGCAGTACTTC
TRBJ1-6 | NA | TRBV7-2 | many | CASSYGQGGTRSPLHF | TGTGCCAGCAGCTACGGACAAGGTGGAACACGTTCACCCCTCCACTTT
TRBJ2-7 | NA | TRBV7-6 | NA | CASSPQASYEQYF | TGTGCCAGCAGCCCACAGGCATCCTACGAGCAGTACTTC
TRBJ2-3 | TRBD2 | TRBV4-1 | NA | CASSPISGAADTQYF | TGCGCCAGCAGCCCCATTAGCGGGGCTGCAGATACGCAGTATTTT
TRBJ1-2 | NA | TRBV11-1 | NA | CASSLNGNYGYTF | TGTGCCAGCAGCTTGAACGGGAACTATGGCTACACCTTC
TRBJ2-7 | TRBD1 | TRBV5-6 | NA | CASSTQGGFYEQYF | TGTGCCAGCAGCACACAGGGGGGTTTCTACGAGCAGTACTTC
TRBJ2-5 | TRBD2 | TRBV7-8 | few | CASSPTRVGTSGRGVRETQYF | TGTGCCAGCAGCCCTACCCGGGTGGGGACTAGCGGGAGGGGGGTCAGAGAGACCCAGTACTTC
TRBJ2-1 | NA | TRBV28 | NA | CASTLLPQMGFYNEQFF | TGTGCCAGCACTCTCCTGCCCCAGATGGGTTTCTACAATGAGCAGTTCTTC
TRBJ1-2 | NA | TRBV6-5 | many | CASSYRSPLNYGYTF | TGTGCCAGCAGTTACCGTAGTCCTCTAAACTATGGCTACACCTTC
TRBJ2-2 | TRBD2 | TRBV6-1 | NA | CASSLAGLPLSGELFF | TGTGCCAGCAGTCTGGCGGGACTACCTCTATCCGGGGAGCTGTTTTTT
TRBJ2-1 | NA | TRBV11-2 | few | CASSSYGSSYNEQFF | TGTGCCAGCAGCTCCTACGGGTCCTCCTACAATGAGCAGTTCTTC
TRBJ2-3 | NA | TRBV7-2 | many | CASSLAPTRADTQYF | TGTGCCAGCAGCTTAGCGCCGACTAGAGCAGATACGCAGTATTTT
TRBJ2-1 | NA | TRBV6-2/TRBV6-3 | many | CASHKGPGTMRYNEQFF | TGTGCCAGCCACAAGGGCCCCGGGACGATGCGATACAATGAGCAGTTCTTC
TRBJ1-1 | NA | TRBV5-5 | NA | CASSLDLYTEAFF | TGTGCCAGCAGCTTAGATCTGTACACTGAAGCTTTCTTT
TRBJ2-3 | NA | TRBV20-1 | NA | CSAREGALDTQYF | TGCAGTGCTAGAGAGGGGGCCTTAGATACGCAGTATTTT
TRBJ1-2 | TRBD1 | TRBV20-1 | NA | CSARDLTGSGYTF | TGCAGTGCTAGAGACCTGACAGGGAGTGGCTACACCTTC
TRBJ1-6 | NA | TRBV7-9 | few | CASGLGSGGSPLHF | TGTGCCAGCGGCCTGGGGTCGGGAGGCTCACCCCTCCACTTT
TRBJ1-1 | TRBD1 | TRBV20-1 | NA | CSARDREAEAFF | TGCAGTGCCAGGGACAGGGAAGCTGAAGCTTTCTTT
TRBJ2-1 | NA | TRBV20-1 | few | CSARDLQGNYNEQFF | TGCAGTGCTAGAGATCTACAGGGAAACTACAATGAGCAGTTCTTC
TRBJ2-7 | NA | TRBV11-2 | few | CASSFWTDSYEQYF | TGTGCCAGCAGCTTTTGGACAGACAGCTACGAGCAGTACTTC
TRBJ1-5 | TRBD1 | TRBV19 | NA | CASRLTGQNQPQHF | TGTGCCAGTAGGTTGACAGGGCAAAATCAGCCCCAGCATTTT
TRBJ1-5 | NA | TRBV14 | NA | CASSHREGQPQHF | TGTGCCAGCAGCCACAGGGAAGGTCAGCCCCAGCATTTT
TRBJ2-1 | NA | TRBV11-1 | few | CASSLGPAGNNEQFF | TGTGCCAGCAGCTTAGGTCCGGCCGGAAACAATGAGCAGTTCTTC
TRBJ2-3 | TRBD2 | TRBV20-1 | NA | CSARDLLAESTDTRYF | TGCAGTGCTAGAGATCTTCTAGCGGAGAGCACAGATACGCGGTATTTT
TRBJ2-2 | NA | TRBV6-1 | NA | CASSPGNRAGELFF | TGTGCCAGCAGCCCCGGTAACAGGGCCGGGGAGCTGTTTTTT
TRBJ2-1 | NA | TRBV6-2/TRBV6-3 | few | CASSYSMRGPEGQFF | TGTGCCAGCAGTTACTCGATGCGGGGGCCTGAGGGGCAGTTCTTC
TRBJ1-2 | TRBD1 | TRBV5-1 | few | CASSLRGGDRNGYGYTF | TGCGCCAGCAGCTTGAGGGGGGGGGACAGGAACGGCTATGGCTACACCTTC
TRBJ2-6 | NA | TRBV28 | NA | CASSWDRANVLTF | TGTGCCAGCAGTTGGGACAGGGCCAACGTCCTGACTTTC
TRBJ2-1 | TRBD2 | TRBV28 | few | CASSPDSGVNNEQFF | TGTGCCAGCAGTCCCGACAGCGGGGTAAACAATGAGCAGTTCTTC
TRBJ1-1 | NA | TRBV7-9 | NA | CASSFGPRVGTEAFF | TGTGCCAGCAGCTTTGGGCCCAGGGTCGGCACTGAAGCTTTCTTT
TRBJ2-1 | TRBD2 | TRBV7-3 | few | CASSLSGRGADEQFF | TGTGCCAGCAGCTTGTCTGGGCGGGGGGCCGATGAGCAGTTCTTC
TRBJ2-5 | NA | TRBV12-3/TRBV12-4 | few | CASSLLGTVRETQYF | TGTGCCAGCAGTTTATTGGGGACGGTGCGGGAGACCCAGTACTTC
TRBJ2-1 | NA | TRBV4-1 | few | CASSITGETYNEQFF | TGCGCCAGCAGCATCACTGGAGAGACCTACAATGAGCAGTTCTTC
TRBJ2-4 | NA | TRBV28 | many | CASTSEFKNIQYF | TGTGCCAGCACCTCGGAGTTCAAAAACATTCAGTACTTC
TRBJ2-5 | NA | TRBV7-2 | NA | CANSRFGGQETQYF | TGTGCCAACAGCCGCTTTGGGGGACAAGAGACCCAGTACTTC
TRBJ2-2 | NA | TRBV11-2 | few | CASSPMIGDTGELFF | TGTGCCAGCAGCCCCATGATAGGGGACACCGGGGAGCTGTTTTTT
TRBJ1-1 | NA | TRBV7-2 | many | CASSLTGGPRTNTEAFF | TGTGCCAGCAGCCTCACCGGGGGGCCTCGCACAAACACTGAAGCTTTCTTT
TRBJ2-1 | TRBD2 | TRBV11-2 | few | CASSYRTSGGSNEQFF | TGTGCCAGCAGCTATAGGACTAGCGGGGGGAGTAATGAGCAGTTCTTC